This entry concerns a single TCR beta chain. Antigen specificity is unknown. The table came from immunoSEQ multiplex PCR; TCRdb's copy has only in-frame clones and leaves some out. The data show approximately 500,000 clones, about 96% seen once. The data stem from a study of shared clonotypes between healthy human individuals. The length of the CDR3 is 15 residues. Trimming left V 4 bases short and J 4 bases short, with 14 bases between. Germline CDR1 and CDR2: SGHAT and FQNNGV. Study-level results: Estimated richness values were generally larger in naive subsets than in memory subsets.

The source of this sequence is a woman in her twenties or thirties in good health. V usage is TRBV11-2 and J usage is TRBJ1-3, with D possibly matching TRBD1 (5 bases). The specimen sequenced was naive CD4+ T cells sorted from blood. Stated subset: CD45RA+ positively selected. CDR3 nucleotides: TGTGCCAGCAGCTCCTCAAGCAGGGCCGGAAACACCATATATTTT. As protein: CASSSSSRAGNTIYF.